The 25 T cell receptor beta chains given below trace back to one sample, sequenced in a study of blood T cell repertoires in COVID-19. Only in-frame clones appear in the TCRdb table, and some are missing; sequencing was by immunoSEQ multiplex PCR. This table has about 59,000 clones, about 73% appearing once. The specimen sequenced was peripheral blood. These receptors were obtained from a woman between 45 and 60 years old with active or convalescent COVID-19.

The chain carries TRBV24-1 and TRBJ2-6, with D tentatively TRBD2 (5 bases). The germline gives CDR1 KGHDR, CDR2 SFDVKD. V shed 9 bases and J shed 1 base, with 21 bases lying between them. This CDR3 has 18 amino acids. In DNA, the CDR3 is TGTGCCACCGGAGGATGGACCGCCATTTCATCTGGGGCCAACGTCCTGACTTTC. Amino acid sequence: CATGGWTAISSGANVLTF.

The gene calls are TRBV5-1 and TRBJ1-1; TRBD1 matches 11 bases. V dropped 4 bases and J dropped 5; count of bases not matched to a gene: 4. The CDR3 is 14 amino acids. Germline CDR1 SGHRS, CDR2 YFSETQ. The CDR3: CASSLGTGGTEAFF. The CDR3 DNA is TGCGCCAGCAGCCTCGGGACAGGGGGTACTGAAGCTTTCTTT.

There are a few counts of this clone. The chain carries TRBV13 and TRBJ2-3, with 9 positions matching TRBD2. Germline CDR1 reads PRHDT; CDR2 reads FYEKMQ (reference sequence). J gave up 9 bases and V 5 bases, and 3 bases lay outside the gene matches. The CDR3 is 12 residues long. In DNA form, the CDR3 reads TGTGCCAGCAGCCAAGGGACTAGCACGCAGTATTTT. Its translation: CASSQGTSTQYF. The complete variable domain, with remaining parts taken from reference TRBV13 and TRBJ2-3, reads AAGVIQSPRHLIKEKRETATLKCYPIPRHDTVYWYQQGPGQDPQFLISFYEKMQSDKGSIPDRFSAQQFSDYHSELNMSSLELGDSALYFCASSQGTSTQYFGPGTRLTVL.

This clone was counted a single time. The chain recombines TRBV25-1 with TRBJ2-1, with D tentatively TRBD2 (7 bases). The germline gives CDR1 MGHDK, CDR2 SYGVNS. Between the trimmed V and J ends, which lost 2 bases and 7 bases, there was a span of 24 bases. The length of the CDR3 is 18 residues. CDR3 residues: CASSEARGGGTRQNEQFF. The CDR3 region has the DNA TGTGCCAGCAGTGAAGCGAGGGGGGGCGGGACTCGGCAAAATGAGCAGTTCTTC.

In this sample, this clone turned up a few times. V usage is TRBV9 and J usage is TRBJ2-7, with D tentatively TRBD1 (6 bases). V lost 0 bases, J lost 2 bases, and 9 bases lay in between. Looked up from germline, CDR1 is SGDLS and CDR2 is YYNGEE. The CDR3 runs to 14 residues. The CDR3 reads CASSVGQVAYEQYF. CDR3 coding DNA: TGTGCCAGCAGCGTAGGACAGGTGGCCTACGAGCAGTACTTC.

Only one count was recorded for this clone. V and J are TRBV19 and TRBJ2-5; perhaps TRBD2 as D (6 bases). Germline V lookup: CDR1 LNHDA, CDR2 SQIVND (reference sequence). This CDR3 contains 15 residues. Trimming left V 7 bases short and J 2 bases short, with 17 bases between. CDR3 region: CASTPPGLSQETQYF. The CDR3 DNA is TGTGCCAGTACCCCCCCGGGACTTTCTCAAGAGACCCAGTACTTC.

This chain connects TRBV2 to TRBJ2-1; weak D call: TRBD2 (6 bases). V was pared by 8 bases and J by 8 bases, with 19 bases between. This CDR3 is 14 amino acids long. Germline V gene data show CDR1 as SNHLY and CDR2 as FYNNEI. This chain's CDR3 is CASLGSPESHEQFF. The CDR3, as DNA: TGTGCCAGCCTCGGGAGCCCTGAGTCTCATGAGCAGTTCTTC.

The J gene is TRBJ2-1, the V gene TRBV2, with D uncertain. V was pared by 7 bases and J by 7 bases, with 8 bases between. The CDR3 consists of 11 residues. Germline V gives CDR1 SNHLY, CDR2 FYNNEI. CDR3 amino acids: CASKIVNEQFF. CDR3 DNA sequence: TGTGCCAGCAAGATAGTTAATGAGCAGTTCTTC.

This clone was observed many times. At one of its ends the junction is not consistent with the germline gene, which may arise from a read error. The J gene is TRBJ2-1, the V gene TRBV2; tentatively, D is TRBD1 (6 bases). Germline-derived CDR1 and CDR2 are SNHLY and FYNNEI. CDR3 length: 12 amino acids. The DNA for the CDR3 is TGTGCCAGCAGGTTACAGGGTTTTGGGCAGATCTTC. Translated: CASRLQGFGQIF.

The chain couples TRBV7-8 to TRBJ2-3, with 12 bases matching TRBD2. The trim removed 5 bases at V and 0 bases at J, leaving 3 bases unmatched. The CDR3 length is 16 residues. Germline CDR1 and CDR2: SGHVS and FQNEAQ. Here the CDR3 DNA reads TGTGCCAGCAGCCCGGGGACTAGCGGGAGCACAGATACGCAGTATTTT. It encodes CASSPGTSGSTDTQYF.

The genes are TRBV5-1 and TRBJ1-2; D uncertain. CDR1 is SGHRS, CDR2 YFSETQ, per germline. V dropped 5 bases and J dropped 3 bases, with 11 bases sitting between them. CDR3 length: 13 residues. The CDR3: CASRRGMDYGYTF. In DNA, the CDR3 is TGCGCCAGCAGGCGGGGAATGGACTATGGCTACACCTTC. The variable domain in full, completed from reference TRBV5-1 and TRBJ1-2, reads KAGVTQTPRYLIKTRGQQVTLSCSPISGHRSVSWYQQTPGQGLQFLFEYFSETQRNKGNFPGRFSGRQFSNSRSEMNVSTLELGDSALYLCASRRGMDYGYTFGSGTRLTVV.

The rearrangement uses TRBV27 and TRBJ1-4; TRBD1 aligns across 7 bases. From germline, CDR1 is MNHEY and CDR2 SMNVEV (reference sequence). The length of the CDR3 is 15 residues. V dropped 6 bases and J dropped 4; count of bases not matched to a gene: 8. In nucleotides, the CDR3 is TGTGCCAGCAGCCCCGGACAGGCCCTTAATGAAAAACTGTTTTTT. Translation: CASSPGQALNEKLFF.

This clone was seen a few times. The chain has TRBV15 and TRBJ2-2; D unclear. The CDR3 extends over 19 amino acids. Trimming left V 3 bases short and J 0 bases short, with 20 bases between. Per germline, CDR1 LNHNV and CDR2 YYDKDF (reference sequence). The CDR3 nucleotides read TGTGCCACCAGCAGCTTAGAGACCAGCGTGGTTTCGAACACCGGGGAGCTGTTTTTT. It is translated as CATSSLETSVVSNTGELFF.

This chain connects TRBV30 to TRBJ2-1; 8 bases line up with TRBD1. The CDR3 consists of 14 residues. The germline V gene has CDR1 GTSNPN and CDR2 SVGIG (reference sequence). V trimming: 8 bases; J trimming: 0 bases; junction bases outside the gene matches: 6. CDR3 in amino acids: CAGQGLSSYNEQFF. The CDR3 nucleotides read TGTGCCGGACAGGGTCTGAGCTCCTACAATGAGCAGTTCTTC.

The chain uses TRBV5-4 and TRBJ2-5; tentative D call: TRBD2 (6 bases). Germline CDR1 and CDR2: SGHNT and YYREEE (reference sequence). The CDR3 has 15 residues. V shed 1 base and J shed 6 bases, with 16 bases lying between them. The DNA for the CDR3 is TGTGCCAGCAGCTTGTTCTTGGCGGGATGGAAGACCCAGTACTTC. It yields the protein CASSLFLAGWKTQYF.

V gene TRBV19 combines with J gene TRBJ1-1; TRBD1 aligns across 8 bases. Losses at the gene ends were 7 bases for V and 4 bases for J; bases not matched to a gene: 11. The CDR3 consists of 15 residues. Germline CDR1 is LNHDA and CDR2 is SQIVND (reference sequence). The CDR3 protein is CASIIYQGATTEAFF. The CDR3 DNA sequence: TGTGCCAGTATCATCTACCAGGGGGCGACCACTGAAGCTTTCTTT. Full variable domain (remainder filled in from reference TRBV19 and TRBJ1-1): DGGITQSPKYLFRKEGQNVTLSCEQNLNHDAMYWYRQDPGQGLRLIYYSQIVNDFQKGDIAEGYSVSREKKESFPLTVTSAQKNPTAFYLCASIIYQGATTEAFFGQGTRLTVV.

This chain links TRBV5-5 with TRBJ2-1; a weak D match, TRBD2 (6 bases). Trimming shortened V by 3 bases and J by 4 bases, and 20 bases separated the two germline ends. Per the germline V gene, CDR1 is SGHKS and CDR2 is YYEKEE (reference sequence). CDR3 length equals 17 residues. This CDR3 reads CASSSTPGASEYNEQFF. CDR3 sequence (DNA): TGTGCCAGCAGCTCCACCCCTGGGGCTAGCGAATACAATGAGCAGTTCTTC.

The CDR3, as DNA: TGTGCCAGCAGCAGCAGGGGGCGGCACACTGAAGCTTTCTTT. Translating gives CASSSRGRHTEAFF. This rearrangement joins TRBV11-2 to TRBJ1-1; TRBD1 matches 8 bases. The V and J ends lost 5 bases and 3 bases, in that order; junction bases with no gene match: 5. Looked up from germline, CDR1 is SGHAT and CDR2 is FQNNGV. CDR3 size: 14 residues.

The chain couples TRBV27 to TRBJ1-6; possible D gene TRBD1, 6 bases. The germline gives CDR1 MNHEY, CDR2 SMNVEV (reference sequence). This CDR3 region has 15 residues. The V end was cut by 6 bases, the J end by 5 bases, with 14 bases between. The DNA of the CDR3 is TGTGCCAGCAGAATACAGGGTTTCCATAATTCACCCCTCCACTTT. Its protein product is CASRIQGFHNSPLHF.

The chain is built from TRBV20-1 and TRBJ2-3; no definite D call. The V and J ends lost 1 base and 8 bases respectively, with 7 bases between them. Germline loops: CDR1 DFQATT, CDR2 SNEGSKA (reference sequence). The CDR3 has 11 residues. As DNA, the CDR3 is TGCAGTGCTAGAGGGTACATTACGCAGTATTTT. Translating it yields CSARGYITQYF.

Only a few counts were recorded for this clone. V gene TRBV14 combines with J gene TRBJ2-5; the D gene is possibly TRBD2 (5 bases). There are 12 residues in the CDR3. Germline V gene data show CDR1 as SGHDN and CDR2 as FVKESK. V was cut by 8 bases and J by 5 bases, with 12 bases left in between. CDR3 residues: CASRRSGETQYF. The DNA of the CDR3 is TGTGCCAGCCGGAGGTCGGGGGAGACCCAGTACTTC.

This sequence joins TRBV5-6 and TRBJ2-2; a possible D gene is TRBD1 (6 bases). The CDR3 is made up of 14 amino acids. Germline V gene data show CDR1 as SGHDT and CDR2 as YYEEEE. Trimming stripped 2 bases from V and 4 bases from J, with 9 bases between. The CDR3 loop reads CASSFLGATGELFF. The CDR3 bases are TGTGCCAGCAGCTTTTTGGGGGCCACCGGGGAGCTGTTTTTT.

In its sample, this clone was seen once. In DNA form, the CDR3 reads TGTGCCATCAACCTGGGGGCGGGGGACGAGCAGTACTTC. Its translation is CAINLGAGDEQYF. The chain combines TRBV10-3 with TRBJ2-7, with D tentatively TRBD2 (7 bases). The CDR3 is made up of 13 amino acids. Trimming shortened V by 7 bases and J by 5 bases, and 15 bases separated the two germline ends. The germline V gene has CDR1 ENHRY and CDR2 SYGVKD.

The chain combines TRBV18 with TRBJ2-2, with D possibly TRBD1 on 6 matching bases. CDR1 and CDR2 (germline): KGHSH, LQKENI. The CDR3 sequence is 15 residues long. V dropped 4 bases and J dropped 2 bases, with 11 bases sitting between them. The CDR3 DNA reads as TGTGCCAGCTCACTTTGGACAGTTAACACCGGGGAGCTGTTTTTT. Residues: CASSLWTVNTGELFF.

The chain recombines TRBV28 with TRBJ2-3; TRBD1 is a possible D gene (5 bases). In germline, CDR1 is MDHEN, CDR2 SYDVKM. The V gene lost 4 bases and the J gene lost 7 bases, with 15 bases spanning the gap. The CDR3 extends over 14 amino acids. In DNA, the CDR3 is TGTGCCAGCAGTTCATCCCTACAGGAGTATACGCAGTATTTT. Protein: CASSSSLQEYTQYF.